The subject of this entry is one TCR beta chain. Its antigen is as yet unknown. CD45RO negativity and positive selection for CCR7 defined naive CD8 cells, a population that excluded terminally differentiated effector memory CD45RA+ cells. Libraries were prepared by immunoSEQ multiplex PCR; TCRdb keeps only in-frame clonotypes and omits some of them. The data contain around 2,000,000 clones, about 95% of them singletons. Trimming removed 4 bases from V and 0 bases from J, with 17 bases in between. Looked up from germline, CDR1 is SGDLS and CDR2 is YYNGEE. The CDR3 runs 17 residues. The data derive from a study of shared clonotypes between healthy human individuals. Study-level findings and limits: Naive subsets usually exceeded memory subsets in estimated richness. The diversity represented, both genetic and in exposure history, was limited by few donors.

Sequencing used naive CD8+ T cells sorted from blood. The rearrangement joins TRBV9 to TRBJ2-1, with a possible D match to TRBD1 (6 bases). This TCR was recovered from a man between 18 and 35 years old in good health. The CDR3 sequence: CASSPMGHPSSYNEQFF. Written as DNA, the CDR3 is TGTGCCAGCAGCCCGATGGGACATCCGAGCTCCTACAATGAGCAGTTCTTC.